Below are 5 T cell receptor beta chains sequenced from a single sample in a study of cytomegalovirus exposure and HLA in healthy donors. Amplification used 60 Vbeta primers and 13 Jbeta primers. Sequenced by immunoSEQ multiplex PCR; TCRdb stores in-frame clones only, minus some. This table has under 150,000 clones, 80% appearing once. Sequenced: PBMCs. These receptors were obtained from a male donor in good health and CMV-seronegative.

The chain has TRBV5-1 and TRBJ2-7; 7 bases are shared with TRBD2. Trimming took 4 bases from V and 4 from J; bases not matched to a gene: 5. The CDR3 is 13 residues long. Germline CDR1 is SGHRS and CDR2 is YFSETQ. CDR3 coding DNA: TGCGCCAGCAGCAGAAGAGCGGGGTACGAGCAGTACTTC. Its translation is CASSRRAGYEQYF. The complete variable domain, with remaining parts taken from reference TRBV5-1 and TRBJ2-7, reads KAGVTQTPRYLIKTRGQQVTLSCSPISGHRSVSWYQQTPGQGLQFLFEYFSETQRNKGNFPGRFSGRQFSNSRSEMNVSTLELGDSALYLCASSRRAGYEQYFGPGTRLTVT.

The chain combines TRBV6-5 with TRBJ2-7, with a tentative D call TRBD2 (6 bases). The V and J ends lost 0 bases and 2 bases respectively, with 11 bases between them. This CDR3 comprises 15 residues. Germline lookup yields CDR1 MNHEY and CDR2 SVGAGI. This CDR3 reads CASSYSRGKPYEQYF. The CDR3, as DNA: TGTGCCAGCAGTTACTCTCGGGGGAAGCCCTACGAGCAGTACTTC.

The V call is TRBV5-4, the J call TRBJ1-1; D gene uncertain. This CDR3 has 16 residues. Germline V gives CDR1 SGHNT, CDR2 YYREEE (reference sequence). The V gene lost 4 bases and the J gene lost 4 bases, with 20 bases spanning the gap. CDR3 residues: CASSPILERLSTEAFF. The CDR3 coding sequence is TGTGCCAGCAGCCCTATTTTAGAGCGGTTGAGCACTGAAGCTTTCTTT.

This clone appeared a few times. The chain employs TRBV5-8 and TRBJ2-6, with TRBD1 matching 9 bases. The CDR3 has 16 residues. The ends lost 4 bases at V and 2 bases at J; junction bases unmatched: 4. Germline CDR1 reads SGHTS; CDR2 reads YDEGEE. The CDR3 sequence is CASSDGQGTGANVLTF. The CDR3, as DNA: TGTGCCAGCAGCGATGGACAGGGGACTGGGGCCAACGTCCTGACTTTC.

The chain has TRBV7-6 and TRBJ2-7, with 10 bases fitting TRBD1. The ends lost 6 bases at V and 3 bases at J; junction bases unmatched: 8. CDR3 size: 15 residues. Looked up from germline, CDR1 is SGHVS and CDR2 is FNYEAQ. CDR3 DNA sequence: TGTGCCAGCAGACGGGGGACAGGGGTTAACTACGAGCAGTACTTC. It is translated as CASRRGTGVNYEQYF.